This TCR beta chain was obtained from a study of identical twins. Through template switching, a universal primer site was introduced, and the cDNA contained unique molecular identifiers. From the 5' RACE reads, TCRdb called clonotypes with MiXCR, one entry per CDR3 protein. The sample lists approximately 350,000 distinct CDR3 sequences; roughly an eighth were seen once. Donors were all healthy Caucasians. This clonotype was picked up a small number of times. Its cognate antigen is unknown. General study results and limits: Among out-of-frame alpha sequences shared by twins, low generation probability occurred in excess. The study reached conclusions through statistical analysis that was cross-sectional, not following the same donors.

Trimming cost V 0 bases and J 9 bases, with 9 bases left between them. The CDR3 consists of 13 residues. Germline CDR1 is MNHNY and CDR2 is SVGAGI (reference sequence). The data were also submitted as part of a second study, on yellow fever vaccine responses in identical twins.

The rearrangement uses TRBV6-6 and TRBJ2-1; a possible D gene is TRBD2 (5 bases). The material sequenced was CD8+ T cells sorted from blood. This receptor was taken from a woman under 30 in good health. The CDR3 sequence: CASSYSIRGEQFF. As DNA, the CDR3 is TGTGCCAGCAGTTACTCGATCCGGGGTGAGCAGTTCTTC.